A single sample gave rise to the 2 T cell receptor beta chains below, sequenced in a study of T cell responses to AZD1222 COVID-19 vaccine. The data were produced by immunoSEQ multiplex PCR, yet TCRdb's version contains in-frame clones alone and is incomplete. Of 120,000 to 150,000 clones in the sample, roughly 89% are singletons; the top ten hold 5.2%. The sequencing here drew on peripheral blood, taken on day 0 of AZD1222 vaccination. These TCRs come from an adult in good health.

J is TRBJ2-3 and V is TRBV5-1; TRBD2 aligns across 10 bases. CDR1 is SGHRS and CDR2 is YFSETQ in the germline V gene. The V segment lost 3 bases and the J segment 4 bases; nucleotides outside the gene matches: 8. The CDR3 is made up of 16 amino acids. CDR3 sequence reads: CASSSMSGGAPDTQYF. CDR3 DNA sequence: TGCGCCAGCAGCTCGATGAGCGGGGGGGCGCCAGATACGCAGTATTTT.

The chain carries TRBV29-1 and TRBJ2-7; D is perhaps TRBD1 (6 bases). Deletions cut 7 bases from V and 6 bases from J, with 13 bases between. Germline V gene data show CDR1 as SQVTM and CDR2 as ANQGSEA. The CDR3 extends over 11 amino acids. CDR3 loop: CSAYRVGEQYF. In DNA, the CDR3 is TGCAGCGCATACAGGGTTGGCGAGCAGTACTTC.